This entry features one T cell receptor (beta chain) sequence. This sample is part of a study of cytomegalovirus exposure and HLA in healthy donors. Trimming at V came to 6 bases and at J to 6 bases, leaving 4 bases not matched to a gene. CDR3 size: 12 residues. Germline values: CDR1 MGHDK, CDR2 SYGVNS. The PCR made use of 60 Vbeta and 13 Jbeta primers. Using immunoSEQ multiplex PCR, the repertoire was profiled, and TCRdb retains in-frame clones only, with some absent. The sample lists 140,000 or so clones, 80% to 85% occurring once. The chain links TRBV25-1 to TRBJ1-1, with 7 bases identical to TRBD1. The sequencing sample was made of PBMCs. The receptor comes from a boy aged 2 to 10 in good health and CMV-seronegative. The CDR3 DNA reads TGTGCCAGCAGGGGGACAGTCGCTGAAGCTTTCTTT. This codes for CASRGTVAEAFF.